This T cell receptor (beta chain) is from a study of cytomegalovirus exposure and HLA in healthy donors. Study-wide context: Earlier work reported 117 million unique TCR beta sequences from about 170 million T cells.

The PCR used 60 Vbeta and 13 Jbeta primers. The repertoire was sequenced with immunoSEQ multiplex PCR; TCRdb's copy has only in-frame clones and lacks some. There are approximately 260,000 clones in the sample; almost 85% occur only once, and 1.5% to 2.5% lies in the top ten. Concerning this clone: Its antigen is still unknown.

Study-wide results and limits: Later analysis identified 16,000 or so TCR beta sequences associated with HLA alleles, using a false discovery rate threshold of 0.05.

Germline V gene lookup returns CDR1 SGHDT and CDR2 YYEEEE. There are 15 residues in the CDR3. Trimming stripped 1 base from V and 3 bases from J, with 12 bases between. The sequence was obtained from a woman aged 40 to 50 in good health and CMV-seropositive. The chain couples TRBV5-6 to TRBJ2-3; possible D gene TRBD1, 6 bases. Sample: PBMCs. The CDR3 region has the DNA TGTGCCAGCAGCTTGATTGGACAGAGTACAGATACGCAGTATTTT. Residues: CASSLIGQSTDTQYF.